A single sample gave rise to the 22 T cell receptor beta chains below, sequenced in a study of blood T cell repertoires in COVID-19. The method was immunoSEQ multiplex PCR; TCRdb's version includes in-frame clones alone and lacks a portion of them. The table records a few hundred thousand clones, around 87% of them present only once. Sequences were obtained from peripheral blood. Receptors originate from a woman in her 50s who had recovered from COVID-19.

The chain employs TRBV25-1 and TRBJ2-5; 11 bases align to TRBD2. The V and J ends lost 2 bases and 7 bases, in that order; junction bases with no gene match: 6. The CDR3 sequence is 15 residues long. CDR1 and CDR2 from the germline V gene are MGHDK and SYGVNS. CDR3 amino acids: CASSEGDSGRVTQYF. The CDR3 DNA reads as TGTGCCAGCAGTGAAGGTGATAGCGGGAGGGTGACCCAGTACTTC.

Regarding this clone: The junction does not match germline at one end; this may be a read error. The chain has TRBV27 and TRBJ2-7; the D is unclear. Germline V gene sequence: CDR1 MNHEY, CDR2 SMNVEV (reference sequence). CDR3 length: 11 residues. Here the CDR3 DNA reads TGTGCCAGCAGTTTATCGATAAACCGGGACTTC. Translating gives CASSLSINRDF.

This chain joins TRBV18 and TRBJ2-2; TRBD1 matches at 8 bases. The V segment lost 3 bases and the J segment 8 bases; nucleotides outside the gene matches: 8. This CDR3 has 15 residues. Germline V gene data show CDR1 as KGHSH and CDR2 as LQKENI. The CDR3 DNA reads TGTGCCAGCTCACCCGGGACAGGAATACGAGGGGAGCTGTTTTTT. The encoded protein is CASSPGTGIRGELFF.

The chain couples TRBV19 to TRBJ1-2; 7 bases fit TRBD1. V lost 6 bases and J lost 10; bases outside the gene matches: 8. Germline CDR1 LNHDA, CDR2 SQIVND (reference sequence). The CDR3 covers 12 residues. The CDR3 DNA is TGTGCCAGTAGCACTCTCGACAGGGCCTACACCTTC. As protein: CASSTLDRAYTF.

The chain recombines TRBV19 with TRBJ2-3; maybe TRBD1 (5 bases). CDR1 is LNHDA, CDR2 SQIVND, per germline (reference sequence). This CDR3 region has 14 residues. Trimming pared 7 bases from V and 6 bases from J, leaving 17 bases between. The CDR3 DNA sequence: TGTGCCAGTACCGGACCCATGAAGGGGGATACGCAGTATTTT. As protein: CASTGPMKGDTQYF.

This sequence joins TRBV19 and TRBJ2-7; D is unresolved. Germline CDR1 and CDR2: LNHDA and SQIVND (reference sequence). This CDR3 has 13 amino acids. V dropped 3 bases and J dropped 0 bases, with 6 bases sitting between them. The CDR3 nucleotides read TGTGCCAGTAGTATGAAACACTCCTACGAGCAGTACTTC. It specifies CASSMKHSYEQYF.

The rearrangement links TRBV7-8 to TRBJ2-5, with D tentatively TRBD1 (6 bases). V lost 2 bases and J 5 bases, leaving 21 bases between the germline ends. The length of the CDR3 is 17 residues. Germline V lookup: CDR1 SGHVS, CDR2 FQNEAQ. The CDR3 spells CASSLRSWGRVGETQYF. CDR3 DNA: TGTGCCAGCAGCTTAAGAAGCTGGGGGCGGGTTGGTGAGACCCAGTACTTC.

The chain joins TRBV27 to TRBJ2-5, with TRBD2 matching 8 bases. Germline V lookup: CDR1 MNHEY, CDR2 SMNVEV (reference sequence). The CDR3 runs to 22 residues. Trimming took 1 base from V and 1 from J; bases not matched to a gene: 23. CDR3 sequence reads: CASSLFPPAPGLVTGVQETQYF. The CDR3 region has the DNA TGTGCCAGCAGTTTATTCCCCCCCGCCCCGGGACTAGTTACGGGGGTCCAAGAGACCCAGTACTTC.

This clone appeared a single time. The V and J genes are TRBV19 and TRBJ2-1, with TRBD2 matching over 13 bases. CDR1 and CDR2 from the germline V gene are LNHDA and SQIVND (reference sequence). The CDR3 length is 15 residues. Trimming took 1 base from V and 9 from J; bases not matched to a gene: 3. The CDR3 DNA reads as TGTGCCAGTAGTATAGGACTAGCGGGAGGAATTGAGCAGTTCTTC. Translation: CASSIGLAGGIEQFF. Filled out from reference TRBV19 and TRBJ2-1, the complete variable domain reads DGGITQSPKYLFRKEGQNVTLSCEQNLNHDAMYWYRQDPGQGLRLIYYSQIVNDFQKGDIAEGYSVSREKKESFPLTVTSAQKNPTAFYLCASSIGLAGGIEQFFGPGTRLTVL.

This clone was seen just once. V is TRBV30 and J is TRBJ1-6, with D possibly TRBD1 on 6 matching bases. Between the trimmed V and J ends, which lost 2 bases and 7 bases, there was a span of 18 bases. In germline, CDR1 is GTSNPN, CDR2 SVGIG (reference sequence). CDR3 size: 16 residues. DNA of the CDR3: TGTGCCTGGAGTCCCGGGACACCAAGTTCGAATTCACCCCTCCACTTT. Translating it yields CAWSPGTPSSNSPLHF.

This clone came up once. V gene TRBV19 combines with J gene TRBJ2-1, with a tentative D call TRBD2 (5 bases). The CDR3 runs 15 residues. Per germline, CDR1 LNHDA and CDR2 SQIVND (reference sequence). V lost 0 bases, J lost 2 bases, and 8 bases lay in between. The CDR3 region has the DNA TGTGCCAGTAGTATAGATGATAGCGCCTACAATGAGCAGTTCTTC. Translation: CASSIDDSAYNEQFF.

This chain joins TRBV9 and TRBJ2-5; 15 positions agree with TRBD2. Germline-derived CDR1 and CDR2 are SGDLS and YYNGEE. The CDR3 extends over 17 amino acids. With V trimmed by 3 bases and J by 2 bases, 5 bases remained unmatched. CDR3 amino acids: CASSDGTSGGTQETQYF. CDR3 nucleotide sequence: TGTGCCAGCAGCGACGGGACTAGCGGGGGGACACAAGAGACCCAGTACTTC.

This CDR3 is CASSEIAQRGTDTQYF. CDR3 nucleotide sequence: TGCGCCAGCAGTGAGATTGCACAGCGGGGGACAGATACGCAGTATTTT. The chain joins TRBV10-1 to TRBJ2-3; 8 positions agree with TRBD2. Germline V CDR1 and CDR2: WNHNN, SYGVQD (reference sequence). With V trimmed by 2 bases and J by 3 bases, 7 bases remained unmatched. The CDR3 length is 16 residues.

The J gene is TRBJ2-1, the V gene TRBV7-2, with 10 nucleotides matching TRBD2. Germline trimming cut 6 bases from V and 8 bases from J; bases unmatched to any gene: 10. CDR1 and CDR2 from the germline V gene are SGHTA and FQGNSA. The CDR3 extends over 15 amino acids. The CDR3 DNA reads TGTGCCAGCAGGGCAAGGGCTAGCGGGAGCGATGAGCAGTTCTTC. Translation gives CASRARASGSDEQFF.

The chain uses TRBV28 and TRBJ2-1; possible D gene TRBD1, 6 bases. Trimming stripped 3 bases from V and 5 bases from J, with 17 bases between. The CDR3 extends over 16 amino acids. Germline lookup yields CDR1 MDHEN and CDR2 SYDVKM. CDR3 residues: CASSLGYRDPNNEQFF. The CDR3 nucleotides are TGTGCCAGCAGTTTGGGTTACAGGGACCCGAACAATGAGCAGTTCTTC.

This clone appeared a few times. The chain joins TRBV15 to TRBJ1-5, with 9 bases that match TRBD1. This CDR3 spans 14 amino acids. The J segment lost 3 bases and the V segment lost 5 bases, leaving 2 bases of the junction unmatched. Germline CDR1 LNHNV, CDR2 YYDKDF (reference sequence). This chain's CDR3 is CATSGTGNNQPQHF. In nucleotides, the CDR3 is TGTGCCACCAGCGGGACAGGGAACAATCAGCCCCAGCATTTT.

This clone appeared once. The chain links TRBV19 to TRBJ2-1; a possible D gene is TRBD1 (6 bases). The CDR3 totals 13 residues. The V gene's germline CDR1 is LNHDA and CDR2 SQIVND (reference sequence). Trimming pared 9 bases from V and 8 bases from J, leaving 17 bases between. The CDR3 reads CASRTTGIHEQFF. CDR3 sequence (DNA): TGTGCCAGCCGAACAACAGGGATTCATGAGCAGTTCTTC.

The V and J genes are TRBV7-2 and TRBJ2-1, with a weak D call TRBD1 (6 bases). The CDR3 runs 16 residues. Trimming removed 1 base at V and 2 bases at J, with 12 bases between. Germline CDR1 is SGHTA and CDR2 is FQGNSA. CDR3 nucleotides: TGTGCCAGCAGCTTAGTCGCCAGGGGCCCCTACAATGAGCAGTTCTTC. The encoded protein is CASSLVARGPYNEQFF.

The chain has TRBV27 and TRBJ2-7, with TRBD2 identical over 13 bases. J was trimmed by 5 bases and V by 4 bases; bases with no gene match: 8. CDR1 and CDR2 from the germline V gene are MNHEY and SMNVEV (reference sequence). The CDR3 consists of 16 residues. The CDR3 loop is CASSSFQLAGGNEQYF. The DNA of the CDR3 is TGTGCCAGCAGTTCCTTTCAACTAGCGGGAGGGAACGAGCAGTACTTC.

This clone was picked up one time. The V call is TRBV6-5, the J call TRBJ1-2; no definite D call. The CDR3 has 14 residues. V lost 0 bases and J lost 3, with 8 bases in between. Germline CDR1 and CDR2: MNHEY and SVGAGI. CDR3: CASSYSGGDYGYTF. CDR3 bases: TGTGCCAGCAGTTACTCGGGCGGGGACTATGGCTACACCTTC.

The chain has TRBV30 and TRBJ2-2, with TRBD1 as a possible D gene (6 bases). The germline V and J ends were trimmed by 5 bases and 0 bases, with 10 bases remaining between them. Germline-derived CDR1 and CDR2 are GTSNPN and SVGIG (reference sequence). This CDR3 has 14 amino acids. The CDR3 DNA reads TGTGCCTGGGGGGGACACTCGAACACCGGGGAGCTGTTTTTT. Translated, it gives CAWGGHSNTGELFF.

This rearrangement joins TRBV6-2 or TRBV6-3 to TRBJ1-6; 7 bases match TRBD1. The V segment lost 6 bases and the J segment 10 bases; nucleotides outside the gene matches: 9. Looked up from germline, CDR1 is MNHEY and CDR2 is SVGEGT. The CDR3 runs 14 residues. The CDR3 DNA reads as TGTGCCAGCAGCCCCTCCCCAGGGGGATCACCCCTCCACTTT. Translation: CASSPSPGGSPLHF.